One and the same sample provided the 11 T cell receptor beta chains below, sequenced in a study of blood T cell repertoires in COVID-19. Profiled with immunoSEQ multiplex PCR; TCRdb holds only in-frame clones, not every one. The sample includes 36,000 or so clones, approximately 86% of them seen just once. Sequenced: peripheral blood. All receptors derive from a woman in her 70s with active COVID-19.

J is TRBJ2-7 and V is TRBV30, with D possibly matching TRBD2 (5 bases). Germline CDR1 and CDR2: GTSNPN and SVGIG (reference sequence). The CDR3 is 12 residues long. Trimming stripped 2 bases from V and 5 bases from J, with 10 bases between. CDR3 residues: CAWSPDFHEQYF. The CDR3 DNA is TGTGCCTGGAGTCCGGACTTCCACGAGCAGTACTTC.

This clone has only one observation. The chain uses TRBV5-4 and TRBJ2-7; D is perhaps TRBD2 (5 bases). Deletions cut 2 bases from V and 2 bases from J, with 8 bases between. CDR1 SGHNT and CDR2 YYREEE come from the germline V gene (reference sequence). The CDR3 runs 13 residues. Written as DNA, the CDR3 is TGTGCCAGCAGCTTCGAGGGCACCTACGAGCAGTACTTC. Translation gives CASSFEGTYEQYF.

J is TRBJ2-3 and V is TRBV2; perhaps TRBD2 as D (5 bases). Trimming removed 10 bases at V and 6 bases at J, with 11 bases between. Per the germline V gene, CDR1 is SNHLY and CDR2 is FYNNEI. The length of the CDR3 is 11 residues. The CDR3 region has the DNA TGTGCCACGGGTCTAGCCGATACGCAGTATTTT. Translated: CATGLADTQYF.

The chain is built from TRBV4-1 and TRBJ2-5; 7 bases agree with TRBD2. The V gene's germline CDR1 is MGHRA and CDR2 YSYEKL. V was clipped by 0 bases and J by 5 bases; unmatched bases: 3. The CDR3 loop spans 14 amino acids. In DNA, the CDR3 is TGCGCCAGCAGCCAAGATGGGGGGGATGAGACCCAGTACTTC. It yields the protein CASSQDGGDETQYF.

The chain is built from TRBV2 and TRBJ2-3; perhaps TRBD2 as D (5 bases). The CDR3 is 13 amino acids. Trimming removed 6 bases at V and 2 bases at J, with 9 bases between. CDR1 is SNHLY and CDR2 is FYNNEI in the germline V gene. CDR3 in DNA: TGTGCCAGCAGCGGACTGGTCACAGATACGCAGTATTTT. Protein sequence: CASSGLVTDTQYF.

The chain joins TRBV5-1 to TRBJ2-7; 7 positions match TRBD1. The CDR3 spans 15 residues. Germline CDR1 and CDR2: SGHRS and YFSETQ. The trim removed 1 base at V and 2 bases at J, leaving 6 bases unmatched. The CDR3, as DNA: TGCGCCAGCAGCTTGACAGGGGTTAATCCCTACGAGCAGTACTTC. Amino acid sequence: CASSLTGVNPYEQYF.

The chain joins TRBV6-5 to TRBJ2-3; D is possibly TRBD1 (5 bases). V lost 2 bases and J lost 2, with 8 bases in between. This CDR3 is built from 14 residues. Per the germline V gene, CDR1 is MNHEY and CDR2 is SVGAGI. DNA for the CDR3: TGTGCCAGCAGTTACAGCAGGGACACAGATACGCAGTATTTT. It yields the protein CASSYSRDTDTQYF.

The CDR3 nucleotides read TGTGCCAGCAGTTACTCGGCCCTGGGACTACAATACGAGCAGTACTTC. Protein sequence: CASSYSALGLQYEQYF. V gene TRBV6-2 or TRBV6-3 combines with J gene TRBJ2-7; TRBD2 matches 7 bases. Germline assignment: CDR1 MNHEY and CDR2 SVGEGT. With V trimmed by 0 bases and J by 4 bases, 9 bases remained unmatched. The CDR3 is made up of 16 amino acids.

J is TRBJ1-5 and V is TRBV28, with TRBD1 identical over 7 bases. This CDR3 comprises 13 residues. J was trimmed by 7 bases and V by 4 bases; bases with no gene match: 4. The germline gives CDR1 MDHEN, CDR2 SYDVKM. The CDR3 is CASSYNRGQPQHF. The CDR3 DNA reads TGTGCCAGCAGTTATAACAGGGGACAGCCCCAGCATTTT.

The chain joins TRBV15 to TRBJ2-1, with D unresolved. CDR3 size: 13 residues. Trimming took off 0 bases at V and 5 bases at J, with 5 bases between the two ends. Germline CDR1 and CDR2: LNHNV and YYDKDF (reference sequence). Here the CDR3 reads CATSRDGHNEQFF. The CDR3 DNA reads TGTGCCACCAGCAGAGATGGCCACAATGAGCAGTTCTTC.

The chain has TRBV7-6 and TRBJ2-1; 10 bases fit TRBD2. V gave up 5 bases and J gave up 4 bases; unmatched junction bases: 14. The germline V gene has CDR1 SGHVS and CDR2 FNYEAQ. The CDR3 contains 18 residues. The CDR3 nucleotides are TGTGCCAGCAGCCTCCCGAAAGGACTAGCGGATTCTTACAATGAGCAGTTCTTC. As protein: CASSLPKGLADSYNEQFF. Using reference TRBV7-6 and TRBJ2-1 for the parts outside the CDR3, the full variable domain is GAGVSQSPRYKVTKRGQDVALRCDPISGHVSLYWYRQALGQGPEFLTYFNYEAQQDKSGLPNDRFSAERPEGSISTLTIQRTEQRDSAMYRCASSLPKGLADSYNEQFFGPGTRLTVL.